One and the same sample provided the 15 T cell receptor beta chains below, sequenced in a study of T cells in Graves' hyperthyroidism and ophthalmopathy. What was amplified from RNA transcripts were TCR beta CDR3 regions. HTBI primers were used for first-round RT-PCR of the TCR CDR3. TCRdb processed the multiplex PCR reads anew with MiXCR; each CDR3 protein has one entry. The sample carries fewer than 350,000 distinct CDR3 sequences, around 18% recorded once. The sample was blood. Receptors originate from a woman aged 40 to 50 with Graves' ophthalmopathy.

This clonotype showed up many times. The chain recombines TRBV4-1 with TRBJ2-7, with D possibly matching TRBD2 (5 bases). The CDR3 length is 16 residues. Germline values: CDR1 MGHRA, CDR2 YSYEKL. V shed 0 bases and J shed 3 bases, with 15 bases lying between them. CDR3 DNA sequence: TGCGCCAGCAGCCAAGATCAGGCGGGTTTGATCTACGAGCAGTACTTC. It specifies CASSQDQAGLIYEQYF.

This clonotype was detected ten times or more. The chain is built from TRBV28 and TRBJ1-1, with no clear D. The ends were cut back, 3 bases at V and 4 bases at J, with 9 bases in the middle. This CDR3 has 13 amino acids. Germline CDR1 and CDR2: MDHEN and SYDVKM. The DNA for the CDR3 is TGTGCCAGCAGTTTTCTCGGTATCACTGAAGCTTTCTTT. Protein sequence: CASSFLGITEAFF.

Details on this clonotype: Compared with germline, one end of the junction differs, possibly owing to a read error. This sequence joins TRBV6-1 and TRBJ1-2; D is uncertain. The CDR3 runs 13 residues. Per the germline V gene, CDR1 is MNHNS and CDR2 is SASEGT. CDR3: CASSALSRYGYIF. Written as DNA, the CDR3 is TGTGCCAGCAGTGCACTTTCCAGATATGGCTACATCTTC.

This clonotype was recorded many times. J is TRBJ2-7 and V is TRBV2; TRBD1 matches at 7 bases. Germline values: CDR1 SNHLY, CDR2 FYNNEI. The V and J ends lost 6 bases and 1 base, in that order; junction bases with no gene match: 6. This CDR3 contains 14 residues. CDR3 region: CASRTGTASYEQYF. The CDR3 bases are TGTGCCAGCAGGACCGGGACAGCGTCCTACGAGCAGTACTTC.

This clonotype was counted between two and nine times. The chain has TRBV30 and TRBJ1-1; a weak D match, TRBD1 (6 bases). This CDR3 contains 13 residues. In germline, CDR1 is GTSNPN, CDR2 SVGIG (reference sequence). V was cut by 0 bases and J by 4 bases, with 9 bases left in between. CDR3 DNA sequence: TGTGCCTGGAGTGTACAGGGACCCACTGAAGCTTTCTTT. Its translation is CAWSVQGPTEAFF.

This rearrangement joins TRBV28 to TRBJ2-5; TRBD2 aligns across 7 bases. The CDR3 contains 15 residues. Looked up from germline, CDR1 is MDHEN and CDR2 is SYDVKM. With V trimmed by 5 bases and J by 0 bases, 6 bases remained unmatched. CDR3 residues: CASSTAGPDQETQYF. CDR3 bases: TGTGCCAGCAGTACAGCGGGACCAGACCAAGAGACCCAGTACTTC.

The chain uses TRBV6-1 and TRBJ2-5; TRBD2 agrees at 7 bases. The CDR3 loop spans 13 amino acids. Per the germline V gene, CDR1 is MNHNS and CDR2 is SASEGT. Trimming at V came to 6 bases and at J to 5 bases, leaving 6 bases not matched to a gene. The CDR3, as DNA: TGTGCCAGCAGCGAGCGGGGTGGGGAGACCCAGTACTTC. Protein sequence: CASSERGGETQYF.

As concerns this clonotype: The missing conserved phenylalanine or tryptophan at the end of this CDR3 makes a read error likely. V is TRBV12-3 or TRBV12-4 and J is TRBJ2-7, with D perhaps matching TRBD1 (6 bases). Trimming stripped 6 bases from V and 0 bases from J, with 12 bases between. CDR3 length: 14 amino acids. The CDR3 DNA reads as TGTGCCAGCAGCTCTACAGGGAGCTCCTACGAGCAGTACCTC. Translating it yields CASSSTGSSYEQYL.

This clonotype has a count of ten or more. The genes are TRBV28 and TRBJ1-5; no reliable D call. The CDR3 is 13 residues long. The germline V and J ends were trimmed by 5 bases and 7 bases, with 12 bases remaining between them. The germline gives CDR1 MDHEN, CDR2 SYDVKM. CDR3 in DNA: TGTGCCAGCAGTCCGTCAGCACAGCAGCCCCAGCATTTT. Residues: CASSPSAQQPQHF. The full variable domain, its missing parts supplied by reference TRBV28 and TRBJ1-5, is DVKVTQSSRYLVKRTGEKVFLECVQDMDHENMFWYRQDPGLGLRLIYFSYDVKMKEKGDIPEGYSVSREKKERFSLILESASTNQTSMYLCASSPSAQQPQHFGDGTRLSIL.

This clonotype was picked up many times. The chain recombines TRBV6-4 with TRBJ2-2, with 8 bases aligning to TRBD1. The V gene end was trimmed by 0 bases and the J gene end by 3 bases; junction bases not matched to a gene: 3. Germline lookup yields CDR1 MRHNA and CDR2 SNTAGT. This CDR3 has 16 amino acids. The CDR3 region has the DNA TGTGCCAGCAGTGACTCGACAGGGGTGCACACCGGGGAGCTGTTTTTT. Encoded protein: CASSDSTGVHTGELFF.

This clonotype was recorded many times. Compared with germline, one end of the junction differs, possibly owing to a read error. V and J are TRBV20-1 and TRBJ2-5; 10 positions match TRBD2. CDR3 length: 14 amino acids. Germline assignment: CDR1 DFQATT and CDR2 SNEGSKA (reference sequence). The CDR3 DNA reads as TGCAGTGTTTTTGAGCGGGAGGGCCAAGGGACCCAGTACTTC. This translates into CSVFEREGQGTQYF.

This clonotype was detected many times. The J gene is TRBJ2-7, the V gene TRBV6-2 or TRBV6-3; 7 bases are a match to TRBD1. The CDR3 length is 14 residues. V shed 6 bases and J 2 bases; nucleotides not matched to a gene: 7. Germline V lookup: CDR1 MNHEY, CDR2 SVGEGT. CDR3 in DNA: TGTGCCAGCAGGCCTGACAGGGCACCCTACGAGCAGTACTTC. It translates to CASRPDRAPYEQYF.

This clonotype was seen at least ten times. The chain couples TRBV24-1 to TRBJ2-2; the D is unclear. The germline CDR1 and CDR2 sequences are KGHDR and SFDVKD. Trimming took off 6 bases at V and 1 base at J, with 14 bases between the two ends. The CDR3 contains 16 residues. Here the CDR3 reads CATSRSAVWNTGELFF. For the CDR3, the DNA is TGTGCCACCAGTCGGTCGGCAGTTTGGAACACCGGGGAGCTGTTTTTT.

V gene TRBV6-5 combines with J gene TRBJ2-7; D is unclear. This CDR3 is 10 amino acids long. CDR1 is MNHEY, CDR2 SVGAGI, per germline. V lost 6 bases to trimming and J lost 5 bases, with 5 bases between them. This chain's CDR3 is CASRDNEQYF. CDR3 in DNA: TGTGCCAGCAGGGATAACGAGCAGTACTTC.

This clonotype was counted at least ten times. The rearrangement links TRBV6-1 to TRBJ1-1, with 8 bases aligning to TRBD1. Losses at the gene ends were 6 bases for V and 1 base for J; bases not matched to a gene: 7. The CDR3 is 15 residues long. Germline V gene sequence: CDR1 MNHNS, CDR2 SASEGT. The CDR3 reads CASSRGQEPNTEAFF. The CDR3 bases are TGTGCCAGCAGCCGGGGACAGGAACCGAACACTGAAGCTTTCTTT.